What follows are 7 T cell receptor beta chains derived from one specimen sequenced in a study of T cells in Graves' hyperthyroidism and ophthalmopathy. It was RNA transcripts that yielded the amplified TCR beta CDR3 regions. The TCR CDR3 was amplified in a first-round RT-PCR using the HTBI primer set. Via MiXCR, TCRdb re-called the multiplex PCR reads, giving one row per CDR3 protein. This sample has nearly 750,000 distinct CDR3 sequences, with over 35% found just once. The sequenced sample was blood. These TCRs come from a woman aged 40 to 50 with Graves' hyperthyroidism.

In this sample, this clonotype turned up a few times. The chain joins TRBV12-3 or TRBV12-4 to TRBJ2-5, with D possibly being TRBD1 (6 bases). This CDR3 contains 12 residues. CDR3 nucleotide sequence: TGTGCTAGCCAGGGGATCGGAGAGACCCAGTACTTC. It is translated as CASQGIGETQYF.

This clonotype was counted at least ten times. The gene calls are TRBV19 and TRBJ1-2, with 8 bases that match TRBD1. The CDR3 sequence is 14 residues long. J lost 7 bases, V lost 6 bases, and 10 bases had no gene match. Germline V gene sequence: CDR1 LNHDA, CDR2 SQIVND (reference sequence). In DNA, the CDR3 is TGTGCCAGTAGGAATCGACAGGGGATGGGTGGCTACACCTTC. Translated: CASRNRQGMGGYTF.

This clonotype appeared a few times. The chain has TRBV3-1 and TRBJ1-6; the D gene is possibly TRBD1 (6 bases). Deletions cut 4 bases from V and 10 bases from J, with 14 bases between. Germline-derived CDR1 and CDR2 are LGHDT and YNNKEL (reference sequence). The CDR3 runs 14 residues. The CDR3 bases are TGTGCCAGCAGCCCCGGACAGAATGGGTCACCCCTCCACTTT. It codes for CASSPGQNGSPLHF.

At least ten counts were recorded for this clonotype. The chain joins TRBV12-3 or TRBV12-4 to TRBJ2-7; 8 nucleotides line up with TRBD2. CDR3 size: 14 residues. The V segment lost 6 bases and the J segment 4 bases; nucleotides outside the gene matches: 8. As DNA, the CDR3 is TGTGCCAGCAGGGGCAGCGGGGGCCGATACGAGCAGTACTTC. Its protein is CASRGSGGRYEQYF.

This clonotype was recorded at least ten times. The chain is built from TRBV7-8 and TRBJ1-5; D unresolved. Looked up from germline, CDR1 is SGHVS and CDR2 is FQNEAQ. V dropped 5 bases and J dropped 0 bases, with 5 bases sitting between them. The CDR3 totals 13 residues. The CDR3, as DNA: TGTGCCAGCAGCGTATATAGCAATCAGCCCCAGCATTTT. Translating it yields CASSVYSNQPQHF.

This clonotype came up many times. V is TRBV19 and J is TRBJ1-2, with D unclear. This CDR3 is built from 12 residues. Between the trimmed V and J ends, which lost 3 bases and 5 bases, there was a span of 7 bases. The germline gives CDR1 LNHDA, CDR2 SQIVND (reference sequence). The CDR3 DNA reads as TGTGCCAGTAGTATTTCGAGGTATGGCTACACCTTC. Protein: CASSISRYGYTF.

A few counts support this clonotype. This rearrangement joins TRBV5-4 to TRBJ2-5; 11 bases match TRBD2. The CDR3 contains 17 residues. The junction had 9 bases not matched to a gene; V was cut back by 0 bases and J by 5 bases. CDR1 is SGHNT and CDR2 is YYREEE in the germline V gene (reference sequence). CDR3 region: CASSLVRDSGGAETQYF. The CDR3 DNA follows: TGTGCCAGCAGCTTGGTGCGCGATAGCGGGGGGGCGGAGACCCAGTACTTC.